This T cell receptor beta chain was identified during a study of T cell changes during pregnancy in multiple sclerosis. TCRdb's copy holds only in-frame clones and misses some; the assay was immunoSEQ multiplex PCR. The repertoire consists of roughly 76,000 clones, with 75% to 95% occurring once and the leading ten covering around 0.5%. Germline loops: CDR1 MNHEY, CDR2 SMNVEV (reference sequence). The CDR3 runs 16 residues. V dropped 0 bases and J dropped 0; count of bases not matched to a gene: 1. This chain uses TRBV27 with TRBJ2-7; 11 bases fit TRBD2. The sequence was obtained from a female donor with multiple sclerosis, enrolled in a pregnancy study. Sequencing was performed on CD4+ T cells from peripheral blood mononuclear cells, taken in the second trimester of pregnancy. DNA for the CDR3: TGTGCCAGCAGTTTATCTACTAGCGGGGGCTCCTACGAGCAGTACTTC. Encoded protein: CASSLSTSGGSYEQYF.